The following is a T cell receptor beta chain sequence with its context. Clones were read by immunoSEQ multiplex PCR, and TCRdb kept only the in-frame ones, dropping some. Of some 630,000 clones in the sample, 72% were seen once. The sample belongs to a study of shared clonotypes between healthy human individuals. Trimming removed 5 bases from V and 3 bases from J, with 4 bases in between. Germline V gives CDR1 LNHDA, CDR2 SQIVND (reference sequence). The CDR3 contains 12 residues. This receptor was obtained from a woman in her thirties in good health. Sample: memory CD4+ T cells sorted from blood. Described subset: CD45RA-negative fraction. The chain has TRBV19 and TRBJ2-2; no reliable D call. CDR3 in amino acids: CASSPYTGELFF. CDR3 bases: TGTGCCAGTAGTCCCTACACCGGGGAGCTGTTTTTT.